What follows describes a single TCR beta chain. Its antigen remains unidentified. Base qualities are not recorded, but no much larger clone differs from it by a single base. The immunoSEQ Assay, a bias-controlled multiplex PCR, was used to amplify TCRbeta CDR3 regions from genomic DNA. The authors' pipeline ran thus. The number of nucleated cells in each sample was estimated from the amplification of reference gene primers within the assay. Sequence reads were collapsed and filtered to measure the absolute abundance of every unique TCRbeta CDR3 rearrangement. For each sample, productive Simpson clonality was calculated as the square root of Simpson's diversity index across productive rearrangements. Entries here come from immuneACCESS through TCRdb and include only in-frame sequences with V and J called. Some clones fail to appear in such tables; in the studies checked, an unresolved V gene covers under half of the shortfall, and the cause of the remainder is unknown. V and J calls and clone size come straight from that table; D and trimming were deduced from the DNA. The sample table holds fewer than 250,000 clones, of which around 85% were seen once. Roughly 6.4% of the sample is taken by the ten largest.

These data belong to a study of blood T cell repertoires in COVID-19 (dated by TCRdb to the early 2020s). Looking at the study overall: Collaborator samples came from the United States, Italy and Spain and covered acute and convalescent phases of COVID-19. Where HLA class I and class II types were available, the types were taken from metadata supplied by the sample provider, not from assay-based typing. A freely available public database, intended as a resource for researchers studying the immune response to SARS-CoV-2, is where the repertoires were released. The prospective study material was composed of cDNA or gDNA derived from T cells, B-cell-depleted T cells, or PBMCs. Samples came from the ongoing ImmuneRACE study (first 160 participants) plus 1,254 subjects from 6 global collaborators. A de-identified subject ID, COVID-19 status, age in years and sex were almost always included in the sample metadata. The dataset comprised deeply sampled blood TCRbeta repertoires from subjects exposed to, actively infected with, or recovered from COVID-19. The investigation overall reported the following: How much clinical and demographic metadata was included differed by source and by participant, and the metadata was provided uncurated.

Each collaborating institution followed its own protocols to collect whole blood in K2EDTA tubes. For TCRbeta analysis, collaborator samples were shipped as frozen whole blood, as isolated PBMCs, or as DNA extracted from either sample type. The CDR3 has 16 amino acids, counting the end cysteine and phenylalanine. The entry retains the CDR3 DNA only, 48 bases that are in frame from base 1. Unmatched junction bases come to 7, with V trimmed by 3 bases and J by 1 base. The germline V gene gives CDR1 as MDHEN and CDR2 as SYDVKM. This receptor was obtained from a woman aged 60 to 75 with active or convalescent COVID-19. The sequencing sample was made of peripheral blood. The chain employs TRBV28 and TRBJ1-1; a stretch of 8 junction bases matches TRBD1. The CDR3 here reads CASSLRWTGQNTEAFF. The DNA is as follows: TGTGCCAGCAGTTTGAGGTGGACAGGGCAGAACACTGAAGCTTTCTTT.